These 32 T cell receptor beta chains came from one sample sequenced in a study of blood T cells in healthy people across ages. With a J-beta primer mix and a sample-barcoded 5' primer, a second PCR ran 7 to 11 cycles. In TCRdb, the 5' RACE reads were re-called with MiXCR into one record per CDR3 protein. The table records hundreds of thousands of distinct CDR3 sequences, more than 40% of them present only once. The sample comprised blood. Receptors originate from a man between 60 and 75 years old in good health.

V is TRBV2 and J is TRBJ2-7; D is possibly TRBD1 or TRBD2 (5 bases each). From germline, CDR1 is SNHLY and CDR2 FYNNEI. The germline V and J ends were trimmed by 4 bases and 6 bases, with 19 bases remaining between them. The CDR3 length is 15 residues. CDR3 DNA sequence: TGTGCCAGCAGTGCGGGACCACCTAACCTCGGCGAGCAGTACTTC. Protein: CASSAGPPNLGEQYF.

The CDR3 loop is CASAQTGKDGYTF. DNA of the CDR3: TGTGCCAGCGCCCAGACAGGGAAGGATGGCTACACCTTC. V usage is TRBV6-1 and J usage is TRBJ1-2; 7 bases match TRBD1. Germline CDR1 and CDR2: MNHNS and SASEGT. V lost 8 bases and J lost 6; bases outside the gene matches: 9. This CDR3 is 13 amino acids long.

The chain employs TRBV4-3 and TRBJ2-2; D unresolved. V lost 0 bases to trimming and J lost 8 bases, with 7 bases between them. Per the germline V gene, CDR1 is LGHNA and CDR2 is YSLEER. This CDR3 has 13 amino acids. The CDR3, as DNA: TGCGCCAGCAGCCAAGATTTGGCGGGGGAGCTGTTTTTT. Translating gives CASSQDLAGELFF.

This clonotype was picked up a small number of times. CDR3 sequence: CASSWGGSSYNEQFF. The CDR3 DNA reads as TGTGCCAGCAGCTGGGGGGGTAGCTCCTACAATGAGCAGTTCTTC. The chain is built from TRBV7-9 and TRBJ2-1, with 7 positions matching TRBD2. This CDR3 region has 15 residues. With V trimmed by 4 bases and J by 0 bases, 3 bases remained unmatched. The germline CDR1 and CDR2 sequences are SEHNR and FQNEAQ (reference sequence).

The chain links TRBV20-1 to TRBJ2-1, with a tentative D call TRBD2 (6 bases). The CDR3 covers 13 residues. The V and J ends lost 0 bases and 6 bases respectively, with 9 bases between them. Germline V lookup: CDR1 DFQATT, CDR2 SNEGSKA (reference sequence). CDR3 sequence reads: CSAREWTINEQFF. Written as DNA, the CDR3 is TGCAGTGCTAGAGAGTGGACTATCAATGAGCAGTTCTTC.

Note on this clonotype: At one of its ends the junction is not consistent with the germline gene, which may arise from a read error. The chain uses TRBV3-1 and TRBJ1-1; possible D gene TRBD1, 5 bases. The CDR3 loop spans 14 amino acids. Germline V gene sequence: CDR1 LGHDT, CDR2 YNNKEL (reference sequence). CDR3 DNA sequence: TGTGCCAGCAGCCAATCCAGGGTGGGCACTGGAGCTTTCTTT. Its translation is CASSQSRVGTGAFF.

The chain joins TRBV7-2 to TRBJ2-5, with 8 bases aligning to TRBD1. Germline lookup yields CDR1 SGHTA and CDR2 FQGNSA. V shed 5 bases and J 0 bases; nucleotides not matched to a gene: 5. The CDR3 is 15 amino acids. Written as DNA, the CDR3 is TGTGCCAGCAGCATGGGACAGGCAAACCAAGAGACCCAGTACTTC. Protein product: CASSMGQANQETQYF. The entire variable domain, with the rest obtained from reference TRBV7-2 and TRBJ2-5, is as follows: GAGVSQSPSNKVTEKGKDVELRCDPISGHTALYWYRQSLGQGLEFLIYFQGNSAPDKSGLPSDRFSAERTGGSVSTLTIQRTQQEDSAVYLCASSMGQANQETQYFGPGTRLLVL.

V and J are TRBV20-1 and TRBJ2-1; 7 bases are shared with TRBD2. The ends lost 0 bases at V and 10 bases at J; junction bases unmatched: 15. The CDR3 has 16 amino acids. Germline V gene sequence: CDR1 DFQATT, CDR2 SNEGSKA (reference sequence). The CDR3 nucleotides read TGCAGTGCTAGAGATAGGAGGCGGGAGTCCCTCGGGGAGCAGTTCTTC. Protein product: CSARDRRRESLGEQFF.

V gene TRBV6-1 combines with J gene TRBJ2-2, with D uncertain. Germline-derived CDR1 and CDR2 are MNHNS and SASEGT. Trimming took off 1 base at V and 5 bases at J, with 8 bases between the two ends. This CDR3 region has 14 residues. CDR3 bases: TGTGCCAGCAGTGAAGAAGGGCGGACCGGGGAGCTGTTTTTT. Amino acid sequence: CASSEEGRTGELFF.

The chain has TRBV6-5 and TRBJ2-1; tentatively, D is TRBD1 or TRBD2 (5 bases each). Deletions cut 5 bases from V and 6 bases from J, with 11 bases between. The CDR3 is 13 amino acids. Germline CDR1 reads MNHEY; CDR2 reads SVGAGI. CDR3 protein: CASSDAGSNEQFF. The CDR3 DNA is TGTGCCAGCAGTGACGCAGGGAGCAATGAGCAGTTCTTC.

This clonotype has more than one count but fewer than ten. The rearrangement joins TRBV7-9 to TRBJ2-5, with TRBD1 identical over 7 bases. Germline V gene sequence: CDR1 SEHNR, CDR2 FQNEAQ (reference sequence). The junction had 8 bases not matched to a gene; V was cut back by 3 bases and J by 4 bases. The CDR3 consists of 15 residues. DNA for the CDR3: TGTGCCAGCAGCTTGGCGACAGGGCTTAGAGAGACCCAGTACTTC. The encoded protein is CASSLATGLRETQYF.

V gene TRBV3-1 combines with J gene TRBJ1-1, with 9 bases fitting TRBD1. Losses at the gene ends were 3 bases for V and 3 bases for J; bases not matched to a gene: 2. Looked up from germline, CDR1 is LGHDT and CDR2 is YNNKEL (reference sequence). CDR3 length: 14 residues. CDR3: CASSQTGGYTEAFF. CDR3 DNA sequence: TGTGCCAGCAGCCAGACAGGGGGGTACACTGAAGCTTTCTTT.

The rearrangement links TRBV5-1 to TRBJ2-7; D unresolved. The J call is doubtful: the DNA matches TRBJ2-4 better. Germline-derived CDR1 and CDR2 are SGHRS and YFSETQ. The length of the CDR3 is 14 residues. The CDR3 reads CASSDHLVKNIQYF. Here the CDR3 DNA reads TGCGCCAGCAGCGACCACCTAGTCAAAAACATTCAGTACTTC.

This clonotype has only a few counts. This rearrangement joins TRBV20-1 to TRBJ2-3; D unclear. Deletions cut 0 bases from V and 1 base from J, with 5 bases between. The CDR3 totals 13 residues. Germline CDR1 is DFQATT and CDR2 is SNEGSKA (reference sequence). CDR3 protein: CSARDPGTDTQYF. DNA for the CDR3: TGCAGTGCTAGAGATCCTGGCACAGATACGCAGTATTTT.

The V gene is TRBV5-1, the J gene TRBJ1-5, with D uncertain. The CDR3 extends over 15 amino acids. Trimming stripped 0 bases from V and 0 bases from J, with 7 bases between. Germline lookup yields CDR1 SGHRS and CDR2 YFSETQ. This CDR3 reads CASSLGPTSNQPQHF. The CDR3 bases are TGCGCCAGCAGCTTGGGACCGACTAGCAATCAGCCCCAGCATTTT. Based on the CDR3 plus reference TRBV5-1 and TRBJ1-5, the full variable domain is KAGVTQTPRYLIKTRGQQVTLSCSPISGHRSVSWYQQTPGQGLQFLFEYFSETQRNKGNFPGRFSGRQFSNSRSEMNVSTLELGDSALYLCASSLGPTSNQPQHFGDGTRLSIL.

The chain is built from TRBV4-1 and TRBJ2-7; D is unresolved. Trimming shortened V by 4 bases and J by 3 bases, and 13 bases separated the two germline ends. This CDR3 comprises 14 residues. Per germline, CDR1 MGHRA and CDR2 YSYEKL. The CDR3 spells CASSLTPQNYEQYF. Written as DNA, the CDR3 is TGCGCCAGCAGCCTGACACCGCAGAACTACGAGCAGTACTTC.

The chain uses TRBV27 and TRBJ1-6, with D hard to call. Trimming stripped 8 bases from V and 0 bases from J, with 14 bases between. This CDR3 region has 16 residues. CDR1 is MNHEY and CDR2 is SMNVEV in the germline V gene (reference sequence). As DNA, the CDR3 is TGTGCCAGCCGCATTGGCCGAAGCTCCTATAATTCACCCCTCCACTTT. Its translation: CASRIGRSSYNSPLHF.

The chain couples TRBV23-1 to TRBJ2-7, with a possible D match to TRBD1 (6 bases). TRBV23-1 has ORF status, its function being uncertain. This CDR3 region has 14 residues. V was trimmed by 0 bases and J by 4 bases, leaving 10 bases between them. The CDR3 coding sequence is TGCGCCAGCAGTCAATCGCGACAGGTTTACGAGCAGTACTTC. This translates into CASSQSRQVYEQYF.

The CDR3 protein is CASSEERGSSYEQYF. As DNA, the CDR3 is TGTGCCAGCAGTGAAGAGCGGGGGAGCTCCTACGAGCAGTACTTC. The chain joins TRBV2 to TRBJ2-7; 8 bases are shared with TRBD2. This CDR3 has 15 amino acids. The V gene's germline CDR1 is SNHLY and CDR2 FYNNEI. V was pared by 1 base and J by 0 bases, with 2 bases of the junction left unmatched.

The V call is TRBV9, the J call TRBJ1-6, with D unresolved. V was shortened by 3 bases and J by 8 bases, with 12 bases between the two germline ends. The CDR3 is 14 amino acids. CDR1 and CDR2 (germline): SGDLS, YYNGEE. For the CDR3, the DNA is TGTGCCAGCAGCGCGCGCCCTAGGGATTCACCCCTCCACTTT. The encoded protein is CASSARPRDSPLHF.

The V call is TRBV5-1, the J call TRBJ2-4; D uncertain. Germline V gene lookup returns CDR1 SGHRS and CDR2 YFSETQ. The CDR3 is 17 amino acids. The V end lost 3 bases, the J end lost 2 bases, and 18 bases lay between the germline ends. CDR3: CASSSGTSPATKNIQYF. For the CDR3, the DNA is TGCGCCAGCAGCTCTGGAACCTCGCCGGCAACCAAAAACATTCAGTACTTC.

V and J are TRBV7-2 and TRBJ2-2; 9 nucleotides agree with TRBD2. This CDR3 is 18 amino acids long. Germline V gene lookup returns CDR1 SGHTA and CDR2 FQGNSA. With V trimmed by 8 bases and J by 0 bases, 13 bases remained unmatched. In DNA, the CDR3 is TGTGCCAGCTCCGGGGCTAGCGGGGACCCCGCGAACACCGGGGAGCTGTTTTTT. Its translation: CASSGASGDPANTGELFF. Based on the CDR3 plus reference TRBV7-2 and TRBJ2-2, the full variable domain is GAGVSQSPSNKVTEKGKDVELRCDPISGHTALYWYRQSLGQGLEFLIYFQGNSAPDKSGLPSDRFSAERTGGSVSTLTIQRTQQEDSAVYLCASSGASGDPANTGELFFGEGSRLTVL.

Only a few counts were recorded for this clonotype. The rearrangement joins TRBV5-1 to TRBJ2-1; D gene ambiguous. The V gene lost 4 bases and the J gene lost 5 bases, with 13 bases spanning the gap. Germline V gene sequence: CDR1 SGHRS, CDR2 YFSETQ. CDR3 size: 14 residues. The CDR3 DNA sequence: TGCGCCAGCAGCGTGGATCCCCAGAACAATGAGCAGTTCTTC. It is translated as CASSVDPQNNEQFF.

This clonotype was seen many times. The V gene is TRBV13, the J gene TRBJ2-5, with 12 bases fitting TRBD1. The CDR3 runs to 15 residues. Germline trimming cut 4 bases from V and 4 bases from J; bases unmatched to any gene: 4. CDR1 and CDR2 from the germline V gene are PRHDT and FYEKMQ (reference sequence). The CDR3 region has the DNA TGTGCCAGCAGCTCAAGGGACAGGGGGCGAGAGACCCAGTACTTC. It yields the protein CASSSRDRGRETQYF.

This clonotype was seen a few times. The rearrangement joins TRBV5-6 to TRBJ1-1; the D is unclear. CDR1 and CDR2 from the germline V gene are SGHDT and YYEEEE. V lost 4 bases and J lost 1, with 11 bases in between. The CDR3 is made up of 14 amino acids. This CDR3 is CASSMDETNTEAFF. CDR3 nucleotides: TGTGCCAGCAGCATGGATGAGACGAACACTGAAGCTTTCTTT.

The V call is TRBV7-9, the J call TRBJ2-7; TRBD2 is a possible D gene (5 bases). Trimming cost V 3 bases and J 3 bases, with 15 bases left between them. Germline V lookup: CDR1 SEHNR, CDR2 FQNEAQ (reference sequence). CDR3 size: 15 residues. The CDR3 loop reads CASSFPPGKVYEQYF. CDR3 in DNA: TGTGCCAGCAGCTTTCCTCCGGGAAAGGTCTACGAGCAGTACTTC.

Details on this clonotype: This sequence may be a read error, since a much larger clone differs from it by one base. This rearrangement joins TRBV20-1 to TRBJ2-3; 8 positions match TRBD2. CDR3 length: 15 residues. Germline V gene sequence: CDR1 DFQATT, CDR2 SNEGSKA (reference sequence). CDR3 sequence reads: CSAGTIGGGLDTPYF. CDR3 bases: TGCAGTGCTGGGACCATTGGCGGGGGGCTCGATACGCCGTATTTT.

The V and J genes are TRBV25-1 and TRBJ1-6, with a weak D call TRBD1 (6 bases). This CDR3 has 16 residues. Deletions cut 3 bases from V and 14 bases from J, with 23 bases between. The germline gives CDR1 MGHDK, CDR2 SYGVNS. This CDR3 reads CASSDFGGTGSWALHF. The DNA for the CDR3 is TGTGCCAGCAGTGATTTTGGTGGCACAGGGTCGTGGGCCCTCCACTTT.

The genes are TRBV10-3 and TRBJ1-6; weak D call: TRBD1 (5 bases). Germline V lookup: CDR1 ENHRY, CDR2 SYGVKD. CDR3 size: 15 residues. Trimming removed 2 bases at V and 6 bases at J, with 11 bases between. The CDR3 loop is CAISEGTASNSPLHF. DNA of the CDR3: TGTGCCATCAGTGAGGGGACGGCTAGTAATTCACCCCTCCACTTT.

This chain joins TRBV4-1 and TRBJ2-7; a possible D gene is TRBD2 (6 bases). Trimming took off 1 base at V and 3 bases at J, with 13 bases between the two ends. Germline V lookup: CDR1 MGHRA, CDR2 YSYEKL. The CDR3 extends over 15 amino acids. The DNA for the CDR3 is TGCGCCAGCAGCCAAGGCCGGGACTTAGACTACGAGCAGTACTTC. It specifies CASSQGRDLDYEQYF.

This clonotype appeared a few times. This chain connects TRBV10-3 to TRBJ1-2; D not certain. Germline V gene sequence: CDR1 ENHRY, CDR2 SYGVKD. The V end was cut by 0 bases, the J end by 3 bases, with 8 bases between. The CDR3 is 14 amino acids. The CDR3 region is CAISESARDYGYTF. The CDR3 coding sequence is TGTGCCATCAGTGAGTCGGCCCGGGACTATGGCTACACCTTC.

The rearrangement joins TRBV6-7 to TRBJ2-5; TRBD1 agrees at 7 bases. TRBV6-7 has ORF status, its function being uncertain. Trimming cost V 5 bases and J 5 bases; bases outside gene matches: 17. The CDR3 has 17 residues. The CDR3 coding sequence is TGTGCCAGCAGTACTCCCCCGGGACAGAGGGCGTCGGAGACCCAGTACTTC. This encodes CASSTPPGQRASETQYF.